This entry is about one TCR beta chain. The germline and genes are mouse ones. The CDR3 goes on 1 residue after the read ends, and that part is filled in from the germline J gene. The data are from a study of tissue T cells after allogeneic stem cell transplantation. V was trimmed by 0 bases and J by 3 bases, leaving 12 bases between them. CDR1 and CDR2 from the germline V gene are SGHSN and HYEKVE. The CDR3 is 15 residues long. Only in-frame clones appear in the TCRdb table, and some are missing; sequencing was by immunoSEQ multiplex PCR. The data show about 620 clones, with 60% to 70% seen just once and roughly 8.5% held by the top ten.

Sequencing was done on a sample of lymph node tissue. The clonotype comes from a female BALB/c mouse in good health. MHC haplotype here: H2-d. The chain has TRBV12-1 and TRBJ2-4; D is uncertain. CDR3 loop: CASSLPREGQNTLYF. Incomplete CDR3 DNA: TGTGCCAGCTCTCTCCCTCGAGAGGGACAAAACACCTTGTAC.